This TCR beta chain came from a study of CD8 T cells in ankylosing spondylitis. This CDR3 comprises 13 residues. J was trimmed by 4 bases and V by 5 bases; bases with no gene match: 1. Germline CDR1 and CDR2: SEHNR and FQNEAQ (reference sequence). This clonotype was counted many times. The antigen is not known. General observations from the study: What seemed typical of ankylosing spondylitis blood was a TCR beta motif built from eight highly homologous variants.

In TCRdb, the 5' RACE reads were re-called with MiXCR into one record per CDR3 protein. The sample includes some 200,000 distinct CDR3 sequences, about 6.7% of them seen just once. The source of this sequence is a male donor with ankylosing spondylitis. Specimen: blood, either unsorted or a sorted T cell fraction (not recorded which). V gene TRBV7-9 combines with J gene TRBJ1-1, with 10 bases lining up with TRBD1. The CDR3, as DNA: TGTGCCAGCAGCGGGACAGGGGTCACTGAAGCTTTCTTT. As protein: CASSGTGVTEAFF.